The rows below give T cell receptor beta chains drawn from one sample of a study of blood T cell repertoires in COVID-19. Some clones are missing from TCRdb's copy, which holds only in-frame ones; the method was immunoSEQ multiplex PCR. Of about 320,000 clones listed, 70% to 90% are singletons. Input material: peripheral blood. Receptor source: a human donor in a cohort sampled during active COVID-19. The CDR3 runs from the conserved cysteine through the conserved F or W. A D gene is named only where the DNA matches it firmly. A clone size is listed for some rows: how often the clone was seen (once, few, many), or a class if it is expanded.

clone_size	d_call	v_call	j_call	cdr3_nt	cdr3_aa
.	.	TRBV6-1	TRBJ2-7	TGTGCCAGCAGTGAAGCGCGACAGTACGAGCAGTACTTC	CASSEARQYEQYF
.	.	TRBV30	TRBJ1-5	TGTGCCTGGAGTGTAAGTGTGTCAGGGGGCAATCAGCCCCAGCATTTT	CAWSVSVSGGNQPQHF
.	.	TRBV15	TRBJ2-7	TGTGCCACCAGCAGAGATGTGCAGTCCTACGAGCAGTACTTC	CATSRDVQSYEQYF
.	.	TRBV6-5	TRBJ2-2	TGTGCCAGCAGTTTTCAGGGGCCGAACACCGGGGAGCTGTTTTTT	CASSFQGPNTGELFF
.	.	TRBV24-1	TRBJ2-3	TGTGCCACCAGTGAACCCCGACAGGCAAATACAGATACGCAGTATTTT	CATSEPRQANTDTQYF
.	TRBD2	TRBV24-1	TRBJ2-2	TGTGCCACCAGTGACTCTAGCGGGGGGGACACCGGGGAGCTGTTTTTT	CATSDSSGGDTGELFF
once	.	TRBV24-1	TRBJ1-1	TGTGCCACCAGTGATTCGAAGACAGGCGCCTTCGGGAACACTGAAGCTTTCTTT	CATSDSKTGAFGNTEAFF
.	TRBD1	TRBV19	TRBJ1-2	TGTGCCAGTAGTTCCGGGACAGTATATGGCTACACCTTC	CASSSGTVYGYTF
.	.	TRBV12-3/TRBV12-4	TRBJ2-4	TGTGCCAGCAGGCAGGGGCAAAACATTCAGTACTTC	CASRQGQNIQYF
.	TRBD2	TRBV13	TRBJ2-7	TGTGCCAGCAGCTTCGGGAGCACGGGAGGCGAGCAGTACTTC	CASSFGSTGGEQYF
.	.	TRBV10-3	TRBJ2-7	TGTGCCATCAGTGAGGGCAGGACAGACTCCTACGAGCAGTACTTC	CAISEGRTDSYEQYF
.	TRBD1	TRBV6-5	TRBJ2-5	TGTGCCAGCAGCCGTTACAGGGGTCCAGAGACCCAGTACTTC	CASSRYRGPETQYF
.	TRBD1	TRBV6-5	TRBJ1-2	TGTGCCAGCAGTTACTCGACACAGGGGTACTATGGCTACACCTTC	CASSYSTQGYYGYTF
.	TRBD2	TRBV5-1	TRBJ2-1	TGCGCCAGCAGTTCCGGGACTAGCGGGGCAGAAGAGCAGTTCTTC	CASSSGTSGAEEQFF
.	.	TRBV3-1/TRBV3-2	TRBJ1-5	TGTGCCAGCAGCCAAGGAGTCGACTTACAGGGCTTCAATCAGCCCCAGCATTTT	CASSQGVDLQGFNQPQHF
.	.	TRBV11-3	TRBJ1-1	TGTGCCAGCAGCTTGAGGATGGACACTGAAGCTTTCTTT	CASSLRMDTEAFF
.	TRBD2	TRBV6-4	TRBJ2-2	TGTGCCAGCAGTATGGAGCGGGGGGCAACAACCGGGGAGCTGTTTTTT	CASSMERGATTGELFF
.	.	TRBV7-6	TRBJ1-1	TGTGCCAGCAGCCCCGGTTTGGGCGCGGGCACTGAAGCTTTCTTT	CASSPGLGAGTEAFF
.	.	TRBV6-6	TRBJ1-1	TGTGCCAGCAGGGGAGGGGGGAACACTGAAGCTTTCTTT	CASRGGGNTEAFF
.	.	TRBV19	TRBJ2-3	TGTGCCAGTAGTAACAGGGCCGGCACAGATACGCAGTATTTT	CASSNRAGTDTQYF
.	TRBD2	TRBV5-4	TRBJ2-7	TGTGCCAGCAGCTTGGACGGGGGGGACTCCTACGAGCAGTACTTC	CASSLDGGDSYEQYF